This passage covers 7 T cell receptor beta chains from one sample sequenced in a study of cytomegalovirus exposure and HLA in healthy donors. With 60 Vbeta and 13 Jbeta primers, the PCR was carried out. Measured with immunoSEQ multiplex PCR; TCRdb has only the in-frame clones, and not every one. This table has about 43,000 clones, 77% appearing once. The sequencing input was PBMCs. The source is a man aged 30 to 45 in good health and CMV-seronegative.

The chain uses TRBV7-9 and TRBJ2-5; the match to TRBD1 covers 7 bases. This CDR3 comprises 14 residues. J lost 7 bases, V lost 5 bases, and 10 bases had no gene match. Germline V CDR1 and CDR2: SEHNR, FQNEAQ (reference sequence). Here the CDR3 reads CASSTGAGEGTQYF. DNA of the CDR3: TGTGCCAGCAGCACAGGGGCAGGGGAAGGGACCCAGTACTTC.

This rearrangement joins TRBV7-2 to TRBJ2-5; TRBD2 matches at 7 bases. V trimming: 1 base; J trimming: 4 bases; junction bases outside the gene matches: 3. CDR3 size: 14 residues. Per germline, CDR1 SGHTA and CDR2 FQGNSA. CDR3 nucleotide sequence: TGTGCCAGCAGCTTAGTTGCTAGCGGAGAGACCCAGTACTTC. Translation: CASSLVASGETQYF.

The chain has TRBV6-6 and TRBJ1-4, with 7 bases that match TRBD1. J lost 4 bases, V lost 1 base, and 3 bases had no gene match. CDR3 size: 15 residues. Per the germline V gene, CDR1 is MNHNY and CDR2 is SVGAGI (reference sequence). The CDR3 nucleotides read TGTGCCAGCAGTTACTTACAGGGGATTAATGAAAAACTGTTTTTT. Its translation: CASSYLQGINEKLFF.

This chain joins TRBV28 and TRBJ1-2; weak D call: TRBD1 (6 bases). The CDR3 has 14 amino acids. Trimming shortened V by 8 bases and J by 3 bases, and 16 bases separated the two germline ends. The germline V gene encodes CDR1 MDHEN and CDR2 SYDVKM. CDR3 residues: CASFQGRVDYGYTF. In DNA form, the CDR3 reads TGTGCCAGCTTCCAGGGGCGGGTTGACTATGGCTACACCTTC.

This clone occurred a few times. The gene calls are TRBV2 and TRBJ2-1; 11 bases fit TRBD2. Germline V CDR1 and CDR2: SNHLY, FYNNEI. Losses at the gene ends were 1 base for V and 8 bases for J; bases not matched to a gene: 4. There are 15 residues in the CDR3. CDR3 DNA: TGTGCCAGCAGTGAAGGACTAGCGGGATCGGATGAGCAGTTCTTC. Translating gives CASSEGLAGSDEQFF. Based on the CDR3 plus reference TRBV2 and TRBJ2-1, the full variable domain is EPEVTQTPSHQVTQMGQEVILRCVPISNHLYFYWYRQILGQKVEFLVSFYNNEISEKSEIFDDQFSVERPDGSNFTLKIRSTKLEDSAMYFCASSEGLAGSDEQFFGPGTRLTVL.

This clone was picked up one time. V gene TRBV6-5 combines with J gene TRBJ2-2, with TRBD2 matching 9 bases. Germline V gene data show CDR1 as MNHEY and CDR2 as SVGAGI. V lost 0 bases and J lost 4; bases outside the gene matches: 3. This CDR3 is 16 amino acids long. CDR3: CASSYSPSGTTGELFF. In DNA, the CDR3 is TGTGCCAGCAGTTACTCGCCTAGCGGGACCACCGGGGAGCTGTTTTTT.

This clone was seen more than once but under ten times. The chain carries TRBV4-2 and TRBJ2-7, with D unclear. With 4 bases removed from V and 5 bases from J, the gap between germline ends came to 15 bases. In germline, CDR1 is LGHNA, CDR2 YNFKEQ. The CDR3 has 14 amino acids. CDR3 nucleotides: TGTGCCAGCAGCCGCCACGGATCCCGGGACGAGCAGTACTTC. Residues: CASSRHGSRDEQYF.